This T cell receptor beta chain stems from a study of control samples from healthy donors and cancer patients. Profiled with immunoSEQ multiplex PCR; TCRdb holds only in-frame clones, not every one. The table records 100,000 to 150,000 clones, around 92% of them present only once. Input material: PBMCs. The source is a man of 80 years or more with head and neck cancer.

The CDR3 sequence is CAWSVMGRGSSYEQYF. DNA of the CDR3: TGTGCCTGGAGTGTAATGGGCAGGGGAAGCTCCTACGAGCAGTACTTC. The chain links TRBV30 to TRBJ2-7; maybe TRBD1 (6 bases). Germline V gives CDR1 GTSNPN, CDR2 SVGIG (reference sequence). The CDR3 has 16 residues. V gave up 0 bases and J gave up 0 bases, with 15 bases separating them.